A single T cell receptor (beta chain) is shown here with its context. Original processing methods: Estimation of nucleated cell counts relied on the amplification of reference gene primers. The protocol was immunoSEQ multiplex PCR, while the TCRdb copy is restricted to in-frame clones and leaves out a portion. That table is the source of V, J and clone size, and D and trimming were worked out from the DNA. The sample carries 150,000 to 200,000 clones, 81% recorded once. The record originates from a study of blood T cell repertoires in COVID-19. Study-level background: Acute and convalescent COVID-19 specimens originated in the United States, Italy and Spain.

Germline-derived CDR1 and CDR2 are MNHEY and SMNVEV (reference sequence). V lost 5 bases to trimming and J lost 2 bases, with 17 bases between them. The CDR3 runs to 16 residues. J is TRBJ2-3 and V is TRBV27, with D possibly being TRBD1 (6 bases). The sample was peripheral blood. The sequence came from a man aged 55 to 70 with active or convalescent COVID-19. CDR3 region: CASSPLTRGVTDTQYF. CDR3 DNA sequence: TGTGCCAGCAGTCCATTGACCAGGGGCGTCACAGATACGCAGTATTTT.